These 16 T cell receptor beta chains were all obtained from the same sample, sequenced in a study of T cells in Graves' hyperthyroidism and ophthalmopathy. Amplification targeted TCR beta CDR3 regions from RNA transcripts. The HTBI primer set was used in a first-round RT-PCR of the TCR CDR3. Each CDR3 protein is one row after TCRdb ran MiXCR on the multiplex PCR reads. There are 600,000 to 650,000 distinct CDR3 sequences in the sample; 16% occur only once, and around 4% lies in the top ten. The material sequenced was blood. The receptors here all came from a woman aged 25 to 39 with Graves' hyperthyroidism.

The rearrangement joins TRBV6-5 to TRBJ1-1, with D unresolved. Trimming left V 0 bases short and J 0 bases short, with 8 bases between. CDR3 size: 15 residues. Germline V CDR1 and CDR2: MNHEY, SVGAGI. CDR3 DNA: TGTGCCAGCAGTTACTCCCTGTGGGTGAACACTGAAGCTTTCTTT. Its translation: CASSYSLWVNTEAFF.

This clonotype was observed a handful of times. The rearrangement joins TRBV7-3 to TRBJ2-1; a weak D match, TRBD2 (5 bases). Germline V CDR1 and CDR2: SGHTA, FQGTGA. The CDR3 contains 13 residues. V lost 5 bases and J 8 bases, leaving 13 bases between the germline ends. Written as DNA, the CDR3 is TGTGCCAGCAGCGACGGGAATCCCCATGAGCAGTTCTTC. Its protein product is CASSDGNPHEQFF.

This clonotype was observed a handful of times. The chain employs TRBV24-1 and TRBJ2-2, with D unresolved. The germline gives CDR1 KGHDR, CDR2 SFDVKD. Trimming left V 9 bases short and J 2 bases short, with 12 bases between. CDR3 length equals 14 residues. The CDR3 sequence is CATGSRFNTGELFF. The DNA of the CDR3 is TGTGCCACCGGAAGCAGGTTCAACACCGGGGAGCTGTTTTTT.

This clonotype turned up a few times. CDR3 DNA: TGTGCCAGCAGTCAGCTTATTGGACAACTTGGGGAGCAGTACTTC. Its translation is CASSQLIGQLGEQYF. The rearrangement links TRBV14 to TRBJ2-7, with D perhaps TRBD1 (5 bases). This CDR3 has 15 residues. V shed 6 bases and J shed 7 bases, with 22 bases lying between them. Germline assignment: CDR1 SGHDN and CDR2 FVKESK.

V gene TRBV30 combines with J gene TRBJ2-2; D not resolved. The V gene lost 2 bases and the J gene lost 7 bases, with 11 bases spanning the gap. Germline values: CDR1 GTSNPN, CDR2 SVGIG (reference sequence). This CDR3 region has 13 residues. The chain's CDR3 is CAWSRVVVGELFF. CDR3 DNA: TGTGCCTGGAGTAGGGTAGTCGTCGGGGAGCTGTTTTTT.

The table lists this clonotype with many counts. The chain recombines TRBV24-1 with TRBJ2-7; D is uncertain. This CDR3 is 11 amino acids long. With 11 bases removed from V and 3 bases from J, the gap between germline ends came to 10 bases. Looked up from germline, CDR1 is KGHDR and CDR2 is SFDVKD. This CDR3 is CAIHCLYEQYF. The DNA for the CDR3 is TGTGCCATCCACTGTCTCTACGAGCAGTACTTC.

In regard to this clonotype: A much larger clonotype is one base distant, so this may be a read error. The rearrangement joins TRBV13 to TRBJ2-1, with TRBD1 matching 8 bases. Germline trimming cut 5 bases from V and 4 bases from J; bases unmatched to any gene: 4. The CDR3 is made up of 14 amino acids. Germline V gene lookup returns CDR1 PRHDT and CDR2 FYEKMQ (reference sequence). CDR3 amino acids: CASSMDRAYNEQFF. CDR3 coding DNA: TGTGCCAGCAGCATGGACAGGGCTTACAATGAGCAGTTCTTC.

The rearrangement uses TRBV4-1 and TRBJ1-6, with D perhaps matching TRBD1 (6 bases). The length of the CDR3 is 14 residues. Germline V gives CDR1 MGHRA, CDR2 YSYEKL. With 4 bases removed from V and 10 bases from J, the gap between germline ends came to 14 bases. This CDR3 is CASSPRQAGSPLHF. CDR3 nucleotide sequence: TGCGCCAGCAGCCCCCGACAGGCGGGATCACCCCTCCACTTT.

Only a few counts were recorded for this clonotype. This chain uses TRBV7-9 with TRBJ2-1; D might be TRBD2 (7 bases). Trimming pared 1 base from V and 7 bases from J, leaving 17 bases between. The CDR3 totals 16 residues. In germline, CDR1 is SEHNR, CDR2 FQNEAQ (reference sequence). This CDR3 reads CASSLVGGRLLNEQFF. CDR3 nucleotides: TGTGCCAGCAGCTTAGTGGGGGGGCGCCTTTTAAATGAGCAGTTCTTC.

The chain carries TRBV6-2 or TRBV6-3 and TRBJ1-4; D remains unclear. This CDR3 spans 12 amino acids. V lost 4 bases to trimming and J lost 13 bases, with 13 bases between them. Per the germline V gene, CDR1 is MNHEY and CDR2 is SVGEGT. The CDR3 DNA reads as TGTGCCAGCAGTTTCGGACCGGGCGGACTGTTTTTT. The encoded protein is CASSFGPGGLFF.

In its sample, this clonotype was seen many times. V usage is TRBV6-1 and J usage is TRBJ2-7, with 10 nucleotides matching TRBD1. After removal of 5 bases from V and 4 bases from J, the junction contained 8 bases not matched to a gene. The CDR3 contains 15 residues. Looked up from germline, CDR1 is MNHNS and CDR2 is SASEGT. CDR3 sequence: CASSQGGGQGYEQYF. The DNA for the CDR3 is TGTGCCAGCAGTCAGGGGGGGGGACAGGGGTACGAGCAGTACTTC.

This clonotype has just a few counts. V and J are TRBV19 and TRBJ2-7; 14 nucleotides match TRBD2. Germline loops: CDR1 LNHDA, CDR2 SQIVND (reference sequence). The CDR3 is 17 residues long. After removal of 4 bases from V and 2 bases from J, the junction contained 7 bases not matched to a gene. In DNA form, the CDR3 reads TGTGCCAGTAGTACCGGGACTAGCGGGAGTCTCGCCTACGAGCAGTACTTC. Translated, it gives CASSTGTSGSLAYEQYF.

This clonotype came up many times. This sequence joins TRBV27 and TRBJ2-7; 12 positions agree with TRBD1. The J segment lost 5 bases and the V segment lost 6 bases, leaving 8 bases of the junction unmatched. This CDR3 spans 15 amino acids. Germline CDR1 and CDR2: MNHEY and SMNVEV (reference sequence). The CDR3 spells CASSPWDRGRNEQYF. In DNA form, the CDR3 reads TGTGCCAGCAGCCCTTGGGACAGGGGGCGAAACGAGCAGTACTTC.

This clonotype appeared once. This rearrangement joins TRBV7-3 to TRBJ1-3; perhaps TRBD1 as D (6 bases). CDR1 and CDR2 (germline): SGHTA, FQGTGA. The V and J ends lost 2 bases and 2 bases respectively, with 10 bases between them. The CDR3 length is 15 residues. The CDR3 loop is CASSLVRGPGNTIYF. In DNA form, the CDR3 reads TGTGCCAGCAGCTTAGTCAGGGGTCCTGGAAACACCATATATTTT. Together with reference TRBV7-3 and TRBJ1-3, the CDR3 gives the full variable domain: GAGVSQTPSNKVTEKGKYVELRCDPISGHTALYWYRQSLGQGPEFLIYFQGTGAADDSGLPNDRFFAVRPEGSVSTLKIQRTERGDSAVYLCASSLVRGPGNTIYFGEGSWLTVV.

At least ten counts were recorded for this clonotype. The gene calls are TRBV11-3 and TRBJ1-1; TRBD1 might be the D (5 bases). Germline CDR1 SGHNT, CDR2 YENEEA. The germline V and J ends were trimmed by 8 bases and 0 bases, with 13 bases remaining between them. This CDR3 is built from 14 residues. The CDR3 reads CASYAGPLNTEAFF. CDR3 DNA: TGTGCCAGCTACGCAGGGCCCTTGAACACTGAAGCTTTCTTT.

This clonotype was counted ten times or more. J is TRBJ2-7 and V is TRBV11-2; D gene ambiguous. From germline, CDR1 is SGHAT and CDR2 FQNNGV. Trimming cost V 1 base and J 4 bases, with 11 bases left between them. CDR3 length: 14 residues. CDR3 DNA: TGTGCCAGCAGCTTAGTCCTTCTGGAGTACGAGCAGTACTTC. It is translated as CASSLVLLEYEQYF.